This T cell receptor beta chain was sequenced in a study of cytomegalovirus exposure and HLA in healthy donors. The overall study: Assignment to the Caucasian-associated ancestry cluster applied to around 82% of the approximately 360 genotyped donors. Study results and caveats: Later work associated 17,000 or so TCR beta sequences with HLA alleles at 0.05 false discovery rate. When presence/absence was analysed, sequencing depth was taken to be roughly uniform across donors. In all likelihood, a cluster of highly shared sequence variants was a sequencing artifact.

Primers: 60 Vbeta forward and 13 Jbeta reverse. Using immunoSEQ multiplex PCR, the repertoire was profiled, and TCRdb retains in-frame clones only, with some absent. The sample comprises 170,000 or so clones, 75% to 90% of which are singletons, and roughly 6.2% rests with the top ten. The germline CDR1 and CDR2 sequences are KGHSH and LQKENI. The CDR3 runs to 16 residues. The junction had 3 bases not matched to a gene; V was cut back by 1 base and J by 0 bases. To note about this clone: Its antigen is not known.

This clonotype originated in a male donor in good health and CMV-seropositive. Sample: PBMCs. J is TRBJ2-7 and V is TRBV18, with 10 bases matching TRBD2. The CDR3 loop is CASSPLLAGSSYEQYF. CDR3 sequence (DNA): TGTGCCAGCTCACCACTACTAGCGGGAAGCTCCTACGAGCAGTACTTC.